The rows below give T cell receptor beta chains drawn from one sample of a study of T cell responses to AZD1222 COVID-19 vaccine. The method was immunoSEQ multiplex PCR; TCRdb's version includes in-frame clones alone and lacks a portion of them. Of roughly 100,000 clones in the sample, roughly 90% were seen once. Here the sequenced sample was peripheral blood, taken on day 0 of AZD1222 vaccination. These receptors were collected from an adult in good health. CDR3s include the opening cysteine and the closing phenylalanine or tryptophan. Fields, in order: CDR3 length, clone size, J gene, D gene, V gene, CDR3 protein, CDR3 DNA. D genes are given only for firm matches. The listing skips clone size in some rows; elsewhere it reads once, few, many or a size class.

len: 14; abundance: -; j_gene: TRBJ2-1; d_gene: TRBD2; v_gene: TRBV11-2; CDR3aa: CASSFTSGSNEQFF; CDR3nt: TGTGCCAGCAGCTTTACTAGCGGGAGCAATGAGCAGTTCTTC
len: 13; abundance: -; j_gene: TRBJ2-1; d_gene: -; v_gene: TRBV19; CDR3aa: CASSIIGYNEQFF; CDR3nt: TGTGCCAGTAGTATAATAGGCTACAATGAGCAGTTCTTC
len: 13; abundance: -; j_gene: TRBJ2-7; d_gene: -; v_gene: TRBV7-9; CDR3aa: CASSRPLDGKQYF; CDR3nt: TGTGCCAGCAGCCGTCCCTTGGACGGAAAGCAGTACTTC
len: 14; abundance: -; j_gene: TRBJ1-1; d_gene: -; v_gene: TRBV18; CDR3aa: CASSREGGNTEAFF; CDR3nt: TGTGCCAGCTCACGGGAGGGGGGGAACACTGAAGCTTTCTTT
len: 16; abundance: once; j_gene: TRBJ1-2; d_gene: -; v_gene: TRBV11-2; CDR3aa: CASSLAQGSTHYGYTF; CDR3nt: TGTGCCAGCAGCCTGGCTCAGGGTTCAACGCACTATGGCTACACCTTC
len: 18; abundance: -; j_gene: TRBJ2-1; d_gene: -; v_gene: TRBV19; CDR3aa: CASSIFLGSQSSYNEQFF; CDR3nt: TGTGCCAGTAGTATTTTCTTAGGGAGCCAAAGCTCCTACAATGAGCAGTTCTTC
len: 14; abundance: -; j_gene: TRBJ1-4; d_gene: -; v_gene: TRBV10-1; CDR3aa: CASSEDPRLGKLFF; CDR3nt: TGCGCCAGCAGTGAAGACCCTCGGTTAGGAAAACTGTTTTTT
len: 16; abundance: -; j_gene: TRBJ2-1; d_gene: TRBD2; v_gene: TRBV3-1/TRBV3-2; CDR3aa: CASSHTAGGPGNEQFF; CDR3nt: TGTGCCAGCAGCCACACGGCGGGAGGGCCTGGGAATGAGCAGTTCTTC
len: 13; abundance: -; j_gene: TRBJ1-2; d_gene: -; v_gene: TRBV18; CDR3aa: CASSLDKIYGYTF; CDR3nt: TGTGCCAGCTCACTCGACAAGATCTATGGCTACACCTTC
len: 15; abundance: -; j_gene: TRBJ2-5; d_gene: TRBD2; v_gene: TRBV2; CDR3aa: CASSDRREFPETQYF; CDR3nt: TGTGCCAGCAGTGATCGGCGGGAGTTCCCAGAGACCCAGTACTTC
len: 13; abundance: -; j_gene: TRBJ2-5; d_gene: -; v_gene: TRBV4-1; CDR3aa: CASSEVGSETQYF; CDR3nt: TGCGCCAGCAGCGAAGTGGGGTCAGAGACCCAGTACTTC
len: 14; abundance: once; j_gene: TRBJ1-5; d_gene: -; v_gene: TRBV10-3; CDR3aa: CAISESVGNQPQHF; CDR3nt: TGTGCCATCAGTGAGTCTGTAGGAAATCAGCCCCAGCATTTT
len: 13; abundance: once; j_gene: TRBJ1-1; d_gene: -; v_gene: TRBV2; CDR3aa: CASSEQGNTEAFF; CDR3nt: TGTGCCAGCAGTGAACAAGGGAACACTGAAGCTTTCTTT
len: 16; abundance: few; j_gene: TRBJ1-3; d_gene: TRBD1; v_gene: TRBV15; CDR3aa: CATSIGQGSSGNTIYF; CDR3nt: TGTGCCACCAGCATAGGACAGGGGAGCTCTGGAAACACCATATATTTT
len: 15; abundance: -; j_gene: TRBJ2-3; d_gene: -; v_gene: TRBV3-1/TRBV3-2; CDR3aa: CASSQDGAPTDTQYF; CDR3nt: TGTGCCAGCAGCCAAGATGGGGCCCCCACAGATACGCAGTATTTT
len: 14; abundance: -; j_gene: TRBJ2-7; d_gene: -; v_gene: TRBV10-2; CDR3aa: CASRGAGGNYEQYF; CDR3nt: TGCGCCAGCAGAGGGGCTGGGGGAAACTACGAGCAGTACTTC
len: 12; abundance: -; j_gene: TRBJ2-5; d_gene: -; v_gene: TRBV19; CDR3aa: CASSILGETQYF; CDR3nt: TGTGCCAGTAGTATACTGGGGGAGACCCAGTACTTC
len: 14; abundance: -; j_gene: TRBJ2-1; d_gene: TRBD1; v_gene: TRBV2; CDR3aa: CASSRDRGINEQFF; CDR3nt: TGTGCCAGCAGTCGGGACAGGGGTATCAATGAGCAGTTCTTC
len: 21; abundance: -; j_gene: TRBJ2-6; d_gene: -; v_gene: TRBV27; CDR3aa: CASSYSRTASSLRSGANVLTF; CDR3nt: TGTGCCAGCAGCTATTCAAGGACAGCCTCGTCTCTCCGCTCTGGGGCCAACGTCCTGACTTTC
len: 14; abundance: -; j_gene: TRBJ2-7; d_gene: -; v_gene: TRBV6-5; CDR3aa: CASITWGVNYEQYF; CDR3nt: TGTGCCAGCATAACGTGGGGGGTGAACTACGAGCAGTACTTC
len: 10; abundance: -; j_gene: TRBJ1-1; d_gene: -; v_gene: TRBV29-1; CDR3aa: CSVILAEAFF; CDR3nt: TGCAGCGTTATCCTCGCTGAAGCTTTCTTT
len: 14; abundance: -; j_gene: TRBJ2-3; d_gene: TRBD1; v_gene: TRBV9; CDR3aa: CASSPWTGSDTQYF; CDR3nt: TGTGCCAGCAGTCCTTGGACAGGGTCAGATACGCAGTATTTT
len: 14; abundance: -; j_gene: TRBJ1-4; d_gene: TRBD1; v_gene: TRBV6-7; CDR3aa: CASSDRTGVEKLFF; CDR3nt: TGTGCCAGCAGTGACCGGACAGGGGTTGAAAAACTGTTTTTT
len: 14; abundance: -; j_gene: TRBJ2-7; d_gene: -; v_gene: TRBV6-1; CDR3aa: CASSEVTGPYEQYF; CDR3nt: TGTGCCAGCAGTGAAGTAACAGGGCCCTACGAGCAGTACTTC
len: 14; abundance: -; j_gene: TRBJ2-2; d_gene: -; v_gene: TRBV10-2; CDR3aa: CASSEGQGTGELFF; CDR3nt: TGCGCCAGCAGTGAGGGTCAGGGCACCGGGGAGCTGTTTTTT
len: 15; abundance: -; j_gene: TRBJ1-2; d_gene: -; v_gene: TRBV6-5; CDR3aa: CASTQRTDSNYGYTF; CDR3nt: TGTGCCAGCACCCAAAGGACGGATTCTAACTATGGCTACACCTTC
len: 15; abundance: -; j_gene: TRBJ1-2; d_gene: TRBD1; v_gene: TRBV6-5; CDR3aa: CASSYSYGTGYGYTF; CDR3nt: TGTGCCAGCAGTTACTCGTATGGGACAGGGTATGGCTACACCTTC
len: 13; abundance: -; j_gene: TRBJ1-2; d_gene: -; v_gene: TRBV12-3/TRBV12-4; CDR3aa: CASSGSRRYGYTF; CDR3nt: TGTGCCAGCAGTGGGTCTAGGAGGTATGGCTACACCTTC
len: 16; abundance: -; j_gene: TRBJ1-2; d_gene: -; v_gene: TRBV11-2; CDR3aa: CASSLASTGLSYGYTF; CDR3nt: TGTGCCAGCAGCCTCGCGTCCACAGGCCTCTCCTATGGCTACACCTTC
len: 19; abundance: -; j_gene: TRBJ2-3; d_gene: TRBD1; v_gene: TRBV10-3; CDR3aa: CAIKPGTGNAKGNTDTQYF; CDR3nt: TGTGCCATCAAACCCGGGACAGGGAACGCAAAGGGGAACACAGATACGCAGTATTTT
len: 18; abundance: -; j_gene: TRBJ2-3; d_gene: TRBD2; v_gene: TRBV3-1/TRBV3-2; CDR3aa: CASSQVRTSVGSTDTQYF; CDR3nt: TGTGCCAGCAGCCAAGTGAGGACTAGCGTAGGTAGCACAGATACGCAGTATTTT
len: 14; abundance: -; j_gene: TRBJ2-1; d_gene: -; v_gene: TRBV28; CDR3aa: CASRWTPSYNEQFF; CDR3nt: TGTGCCAGCCGATGGACTCCGTCCTACAATGAGCAGTTCTTC
len: 15; abundance: -; j_gene: TRBJ2-7; d_gene: TRBD1; v_gene: TRBV3-1/TRBV3-2; CDR3aa: CASSVRGQGWDEQYF; CDR3nt: TGTGCCAGCAGCGTACGGGGACAGGGATGGGACGAGCAGTACTTC
len: 16; abundance: -; j_gene: TRBJ1-1; d_gene: TRBD1; v_gene: TRBV18; CDR3aa: CASSPGQDWMNTEAFF; CDR3nt: TGTGCCAGCTCACCGGGACAGGATTGGATGAACACTGAAGCTTTCTTT
len: 13; abundance: -; j_gene: TRBJ2-1; d_gene: -; v_gene: TRBV10-3; CDR3aa: CAIESAANNEQFF; CDR3nt: TGTGCCATCGAATCAGCGGCCAACAATGAGCAGTTCTTC
len: 14; abundance: -; j_gene: TRBJ2-7; d_gene: TRBD2; v_gene: TRBV7-2; CDR3aa: CASSYSGNSYEQYF; CDR3nt: TGTGCCAGCAGCTATAGCGGGAACTCCTACGAGCAGTACTTC
len: 15; abundance: -; j_gene: TRBJ2-1; d_gene: TRBD2; v_gene: TRBV6-5; CDR3aa: CASSYSNPGGNEQFF; CDR3nt: TGTGCCAGCAGTTACTCGAACCCCGGGGGGAATGAGCAGTTCTTC
len: 16; abundance: -; j_gene: TRBJ2-4; d_gene: -; v_gene: TRBV4-1; CDR3aa: CASSQQLGTSKNIQYF; CDR3nt: TGCGCCAGCAGCCAACAACTCGGGACTTCCAAAAACATTCAGTACTTC
len: 14; abundance: few; j_gene: TRBJ1-5; d_gene: -; v_gene: TRBV7-9; CDR3aa: CASSLAVSNQPQHF; CDR3nt: TGTGCCAGCAGCTTGGCGGTTAGCAATCAGCCCCAGCATTTT
len: 13; abundance: -; j_gene: TRBJ1-2; d_gene: -; v_gene: TRBV12-3/TRBV12-4; CDR3aa: CASSLSHGYGYTF; CDR3nt: TGTGCCAGCAGTTTATCCCACGGCTATGGCTACACCTTC
len: 13; abundance: -; j_gene: TRBJ1-4; d_gene: -; v_gene: TRBV30; CDR3aa: CAWKSGANEKLFF; CDR3nt: TGTGCCTGGAAGTCAGGGGCTAATGAAAAACTGTTTTTT
len: 13; abundance: -; j_gene: TRBJ2-7; d_gene: -; v_gene: TRBV11-2; CDR3aa: CASTGENSYEQYF; CDR3nt: TGTGCCAGCACCGGGGAAAATTCCTACGAGCAGTACTTC
len: 17; abundance: -; j_gene: TRBJ2-6; d_gene: -; v_gene: TRBV11-2; CDR3aa: CASSLHYGQTGANVLTF; CDR3nt: TGTGCCAGCAGCCTCCACTACGGACAGACTGGGGCCAACGTCCTGACTTTC
len: 13; abundance: -; j_gene: TRBJ1-5; d_gene: -; v_gene: TRBV3-1/TRBV3-2; CDR3aa: CASSRGSAPAQHF; CDR3nt: TGTGCCAGCAGCCGGGGCAGTGCCCCAGCCCAGCATTTT
len: 17; abundance: -; j_gene: TRBJ2-3; d_gene: -; v_gene: TRBV5-8; CDR3aa: CASSLALRGVSTDTQYF; CDR3nt: TGTGCCAGCAGCTTGGCCTTGCGGGGCGTTAGCACAGATACGCAGTATTTT
len: 13; abundance: -; j_gene: TRBJ2-7; d_gene: TRBD1; v_gene: TRBV11-3; CDR3aa: CASSRGQGYEQYF; CDR3nt: TGTGCCAGCAGCAGAGGACAGGGGTACGAGCAGTACTTC
len: 14; abundance: -; j_gene: TRBJ2-7; d_gene: -; v_gene: TRBV11-2; CDR3aa: CASSPLAESYEQYF; CDR3nt: TGTGCCAGCAGCCCCCTCGCGGAATCCTACGAGCAGTACTTC
len: 15; abundance: -; j_gene: TRBJ2-1; d_gene: TRBD1; v_gene: TRBV24-1; CDR3aa: CATSVDRGRVNEQFF; CDR3nt: TGTGCCACCAGTGTAGACAGGGGGCGAGTAAATGAGCAGTTCTTC
len: 15; abundance: once; j_gene: TRBJ1-2; d_gene: TRBD1; v_gene: TRBV29-1; CDR3aa: CSVGTFTGGRDGYTF; CDR3nt: TGCAGCGTTGGGACGTTCACAGGGGGGAGGGATGGCTACACCTTC
len: 14; abundance: -; j_gene: TRBJ1-5; d_gene: TRBD1; v_gene: TRBV6-2/TRBV6-3; CDR3aa: CASSSGTGRQPQHF; CDR3nt: TGTGCCAGCAGCTCCGGGACAGGGCGTCAGCCCCAGCATTTT
len: 16; abundance: -; j_gene: TRBJ2-3; d_gene: TRBD1; v_gene: TRBV9; CDR3aa: CASSVAGTGRTDTQYF; CDR3nt: TGTGCCAGCAGCGTAGCCGGGACAGGGAGGACAGATACGCAGTATTTT
len: 18; abundance: -; j_gene: TRBJ2-1; d_gene: -; v_gene: TRBV9; CDR3aa: CASSEAPELASSYNEQFF; CDR3nt: TGTGCCAGCAGCGAAGCCCCTGAACTTGCGAGCTCCTACAATGAGCAGTTCTTC
len: 11; abundance: -; j_gene: TRBJ2-1; d_gene: -; v_gene: TRBV29-1; CDR3aa: CSVELRGTQFF; CDR3nt: TGCAGCGTTGAATTGCGGGGAACGCAGTTCTTC
len: 13; abundance: -; j_gene: TRBJ1-2; d_gene: -; v_gene: TRBV9; CDR3aa: CASSYDGGYGYTF; CDR3nt: TGTGCCAGCAGCTACGACGGGGGCTATGGCTACACCTTC
len: 12; abundance: -; j_gene: TRBJ2-7; d_gene: TRBD1; v_gene: TRBV5-1; CDR3aa: CASQTGSYEQYF; CDR3nt: TGCGCCAGCCAGACAGGGAGCTACGAGCAGTACTTC
len: 14; abundance: -; j_gene: TRBJ2-7; d_gene: -; v_gene: TRBV4-1; CDR3aa: CASSQDLSLGEQYF; CDR3nt: TGCGCCAGCAGCCAAGATCTATCTTTAGGCGAGCAGTACTTC
len: 18; abundance: once; j_gene: TRBJ1-3; d_gene: -; v_gene: TRBV10-3; CDR3aa: CAISGRGAGSSSGNTIYF; CDR3nt: TGTGCCATCAGTGGGCGGGGGGCAGGATCAAGCTCTGGAAACACCATATATTTT
len: 16; abundance: -; j_gene: TRBJ1-2; d_gene: TRBD1; v_gene: TRBV5-1; CDR3aa: CASSLGSTGGFHGYTF; CDR3nt: TGCGCCAGCAGCTTGGGTTCGACAGGGGGCTTTCATGGCTACACCTTC